The source of this TCR beta chain is a study of T-cell reconstitution after alpha-beta-depleted transplantation in children. Germline V gene sequence: CDR1 SQVTM, CDR2 ANQGSEA. The germline V and J ends were trimmed by 5 bases and 4 bases, with 11 bases remaining between them. This CDR3 contains 12 residues. At least ten counts were recorded for this clonotype. Its target is unknown. Researchers prepared the TCRbeta library using unique molecular identifiers, the study reports. MiXCR, run by TCRdb on the PCR reads, gives a single entry per CDR3 protein. The sample includes around 580,000 distinct CDR3 sequences, 23% of them seen just once. Broader study findings: Reported findings indicate that, about two months after transplant, alpha-beta T cells came from several hundred expanded clones, which were derived from non-depleted graft cells. Diversity and T-cell counts at one year after transplant derived mostly from new T cells.

The sample in question was PBMCs, mostly from graft donor cells, obtained 360 days after TCRalphabeta/CD19-depleted stem cell transplant. The J gene is TRBJ2-5, the V gene TRBV29-1; unclear D gene. This TCR derives from a boy under two years old who had a stem cell transplant for acute myeloid leukemia, so the T cells may come from the graft donor. CDR3 coding DNA: TGCAGCGTTACCTCCACCGGAGAGACCCAGTACTTC. Amino acids: CSVTSTGETQYF.